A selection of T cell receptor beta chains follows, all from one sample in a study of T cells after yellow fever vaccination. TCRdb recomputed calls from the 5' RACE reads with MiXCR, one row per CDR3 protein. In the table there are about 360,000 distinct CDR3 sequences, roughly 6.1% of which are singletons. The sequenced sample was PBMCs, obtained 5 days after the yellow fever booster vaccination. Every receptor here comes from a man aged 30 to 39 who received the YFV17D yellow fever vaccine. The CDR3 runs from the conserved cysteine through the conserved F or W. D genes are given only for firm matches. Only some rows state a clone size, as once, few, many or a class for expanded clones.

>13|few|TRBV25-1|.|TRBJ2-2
TGTGCCAGCAGTCTAGGGGCGGATGGGGAGCTGTTTTTT
CASSLGADGELFF
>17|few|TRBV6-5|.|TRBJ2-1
TGTGCCAGCAGTTACTCTCAGCGGCAGGGTTTAGTCAATGAGCAGTTCTTC
CASSYSQRQGLVNEQFF
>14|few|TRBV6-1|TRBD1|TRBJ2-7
TGTGCCAGCACACAGGACAGGGCGCCCTACGAGCAGTACTTC
CASTQDRAPYEQYF
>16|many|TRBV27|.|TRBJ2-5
TGTGCCAGCAGTCCGCCCTACAGGGGGGGGGAGGAGACCCAGTACTTC
CASSPPYRGGEETQYF
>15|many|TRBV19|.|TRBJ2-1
TGTGCCAGTAGTATCGGGGTAGGCTCCTACAATGAGCAGTTCTTC
CASSIGVGSYNEQFF
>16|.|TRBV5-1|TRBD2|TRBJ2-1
TGCGCCAGCAGCTCCCCAGCGGGAGTCGGGTTGAATGAGCAGTTCTTC
CASSSPAGVGLNEQFF
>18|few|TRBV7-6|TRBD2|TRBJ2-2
TGTGCCAGCAGCTTAGCCCTCTTAGCGGGAGGTCACACCGGGGAGCTGTTTTTT
CASSLALLAGGHTGELFF
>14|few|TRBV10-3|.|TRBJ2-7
TGTGCCATCACCCCCGGGACCTCAATTTCCGAGCAGTACTTC
CAITPGTSISEQYF
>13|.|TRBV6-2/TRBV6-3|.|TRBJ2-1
TGTGCCAGCACCGTTACGTCTGACTATGAGCAGTTCTTC
CASTVTSDYEQFF
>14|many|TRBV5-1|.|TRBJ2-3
TGCGCCAGCAGCACGGGACCATTCACGGATACGCAGTATTTT
CASSTGPFTDTQYF
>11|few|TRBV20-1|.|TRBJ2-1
TGCAGTGGTTCAGGGAACAATGAGCAGTTCTTC
CSGSGNNEQFF
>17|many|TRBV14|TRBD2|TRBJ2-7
TGTGCCAGCAGCCGCCTCCCCGGGGCTAGCGGAGGCTACGAGCAGTACTTC
CASSRLPGASGGYEQYF
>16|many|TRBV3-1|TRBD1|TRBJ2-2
TGTGCCAGCAGCCTCCTACACACAGGGGGGTCCGGGGAGCTGTTTTTT
CASSLLHTGGSGELFF
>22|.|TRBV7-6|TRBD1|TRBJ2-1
TGTGCCAGCAGCTTAGTGTGGTTAGGGGGCGGGTACGGGAAGAGCTCCTACAATGAGCAGTTCTTC
CASSLVWLGGGYGKSSYNEQFF
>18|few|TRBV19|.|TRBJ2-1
TGTGCCAGTATCCCCGGGGGAGGAGGGCCGGGCCTCTACAATGAGCAGTTCTTC
CASIPGGGGPGLYNEQFF
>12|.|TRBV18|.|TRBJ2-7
TGTGCCAGCTCACCAGCGATGTACGAGCAGTACTTC
CASSPAMYEQYF
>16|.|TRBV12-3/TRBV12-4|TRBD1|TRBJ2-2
TGTGCCAGCAGTCTATACGGGACAGTGAGTTCCGGGGAGCTGTTTTTT
CASSLYGTVSSGELFF
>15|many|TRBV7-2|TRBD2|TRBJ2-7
TGTGCCAGCAGCCCCCGACTAGCGGGGAACGACGAGCAGTACTTC
CASSPRLAGNDEQYF
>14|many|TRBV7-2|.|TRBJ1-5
TGTGCCAGCAGCTCCACGGGAGTCAATCAGCCCCAGCATTTT
CASSSTGVNQPQHF
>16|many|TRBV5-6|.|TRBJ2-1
TGTGCCAGCCACTTTGGGGGGGGGGCAATCTACAATGAGCAGTTCTTC
CASHFGGGAIYNEQFF
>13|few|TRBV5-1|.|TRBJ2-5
TGCGCCAGCAGCTTCGAGAGGGGAGAGACCCAGTACTTC
CASSFERGETQYF
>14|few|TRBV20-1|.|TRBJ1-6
TGCAGTGCTAGAGATACACAGGGTGAATCACCCCTCCACTTT
CSARDTQGESPLHF
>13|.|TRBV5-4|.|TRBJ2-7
TGTGCCAGCAGCTTGAGGCACTCAGGCGAGCAGTACTTC
CASSLRHSGEQYF
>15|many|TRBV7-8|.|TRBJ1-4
TGTGCCAGCAGCTTAGGTGGGGCTCGTTATGAAAAACTGTTTTTT
CASSLGGARYEKLFF
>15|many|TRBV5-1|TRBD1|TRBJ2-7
TGCGCCAGCAGCGAAGGGACAGGGGATCCCTACGAGCAGTACTTC
CASSEGTGDPYEQYF
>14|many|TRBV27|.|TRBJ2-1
TGTGCCAGCAGGAAACCAGGGGGGAGTCATGAGCAGTTCTTC
CASRKPGGSHEQFF
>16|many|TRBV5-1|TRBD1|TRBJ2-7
TGCGCCAGCAGCTTGTCTTCGGGACAGGGACCTTACGAGCAGTACTTC
CASSLSSGQGPYEQYF
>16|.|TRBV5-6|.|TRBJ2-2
TGTGCCAGCCGGAGCTTGGACAGACAAAACACCGGGGAGCTGTTTTTT
CASRSLDRQNTGELFF
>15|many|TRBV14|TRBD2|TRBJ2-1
TGTGCCAGCAGCCAAGATCGGGGACTAGGCAATGAGCAGTTCTTC
CASSQDRGLGNEQFF
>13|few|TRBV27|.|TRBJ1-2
TGTGCCAGCAGTTTTGGGCCAGGCTATGGCTACACCTTC
CASSFGPGYGYTF
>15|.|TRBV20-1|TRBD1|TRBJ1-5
TGCAGTGCTGTACCGGGACAGGGATACAATCAGCCCCAGCATTTT
CSAVPGQGYNQPQHF
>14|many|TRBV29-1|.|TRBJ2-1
TGCAGCGTTGGTCGTGAGTCCGCCTACAATGAGCAGTTCTTC
CSVGRESAYNEQFF
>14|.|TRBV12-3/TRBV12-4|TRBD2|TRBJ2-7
TGTGCCTGCAGTTTGACTAGCGGGAGCTACGAGCAGTACTTC
CACSLTSGSYEQYF
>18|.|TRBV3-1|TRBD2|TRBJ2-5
TGTGCCAGCAGCCAAGAAGCCCTAGGAGCGGGAGAGGGTCAGACCCAGTACTTC
CASSQEALGAGEGQTQYF
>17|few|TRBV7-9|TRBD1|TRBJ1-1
TGTGCCAGCAGCCGAGTTTTCGGACAGGGGAGGGCCACTGAAGCTTTCTTT
CASSRVFGQGRATEAFF
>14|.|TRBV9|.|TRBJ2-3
TGTGCCAGCAGCGTAGAATATAGCACAGATACGCAGTATTTT
CASSVEYSTDTQYF